This T cell receptor (beta chain) is drawn from a study of blood T cell repertoires in COVID-19. Germline values: CDR1 LNHNV, CDR2 YYDKDF (reference sequence). The CDR3 runs 15 residues. V lost 4 bases and J 5 bases, leaving 15 bases between the germline ends. Measured with immunoSEQ multiplex PCR; TCRdb has only the in-frame clones, and not every one. The sample contains approximately 170,000 clones, under 80% of which appear only once. The clonotype originates from a woman aged 45-65 years with acute or convalescent COVID-19. Sequenced material: peripheral blood. This chain joins TRBV15 and TRBJ1-5; tentatively, D is TRBD1 (6 bases). Here the CDR3 DNA reads TGTGCCACCAGCACTAGAAGTCCAGGGGATCAGCCCCAGCATTTT. Amino acids: CATSTRSPGDQPQHF.